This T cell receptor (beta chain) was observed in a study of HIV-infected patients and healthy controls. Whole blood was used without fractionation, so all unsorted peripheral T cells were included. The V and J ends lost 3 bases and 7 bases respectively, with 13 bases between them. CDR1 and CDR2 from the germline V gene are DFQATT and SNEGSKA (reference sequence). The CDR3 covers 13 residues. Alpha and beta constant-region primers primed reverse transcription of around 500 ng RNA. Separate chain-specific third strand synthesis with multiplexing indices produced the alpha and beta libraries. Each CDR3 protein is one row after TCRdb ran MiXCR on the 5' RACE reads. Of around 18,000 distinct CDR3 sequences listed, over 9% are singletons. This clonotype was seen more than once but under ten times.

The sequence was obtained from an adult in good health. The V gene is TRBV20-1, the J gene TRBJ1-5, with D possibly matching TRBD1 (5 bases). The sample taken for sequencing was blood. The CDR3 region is CSARGQGGQPQHF. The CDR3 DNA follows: TGCAGTGCTAGGGGCCAGGGCGGCCAGCCCCAGCATTTT.